This T cell receptor beta chain was captured in a study of identical twins. The CDR3 is 14 amino acids. Trimming pared 5 bases from V and 6 bases from J, leaving 11 bases between. TCRdb ran MiXCR on the 5' RACE reads and lists one entry per CDR3 protein. Of about 550,000 distinct CDR3 sequences in the sample, 20% to 25% were seen once. This clonotype was observed a few times. The sample also formed part of further work on yellow fever vaccine responses in identical twins.

The chain recombines TRBV12-3 or TRBV12-4 with TRBJ1-6; D is uncertain. Specimen: CD4+ T cells sorted from blood. The clonotype comes from a woman between 18 and 29 years old in good health. CDR3 sequence (DNA): TGTGCCAGCAGTCCCGGACTAATTAATTCACCCCTCCACTTT. Residues: CASSPGLINSPLHF.